This T cell receptor beta chain is drawn from a study of monozygotic twins with inflammatory bowel disease. Study-wide results and limits: Among IBD patients, TCRbeta diversity (inverse Simpson) was lower than in healthy co-twins.

The CDR3 contains 15 residues. Germline CDR1 is SNHLY and CDR2 is FYNNEI. Each TCR library consumed around 3,600 ng of total RNA. TCRdb reprocessed the 5' RACE reads and keeps a single row for each CDR3 protein, giving no DNA. The sample holds 400,000 to 500,000 distinct CDR3 sequences. Points on this clonotype: The antigen is not known.

Whole blood without T cell sorting served as the source of isolated total RNA. The V call is TRBV2, the J call TRBJ2-3; TCRdb designates TRBD2, a call that cannot be tested without DNA. The TCR originated in a human donor with ulcerative colitis or Crohn's disease, or a healthy co-twin of an affected twin (not recorded which). Sequencing was performed on blood. CDR3 loop: CASSQAGGPFVAQYF.